The rows below give T cell receptor beta chains drawn from one sample of a study of glioma-infiltrating T cells. Each CDR3 protein gets one entry after TCRdb re-called the multiplex PCR reads with MiXCR. The profile covers under 200,000 distinct CDR3 sequences, with 43% appearing a single time and 5.2% taken by the ten largest. The specimen was glioma tissue, nonneoplastic brain tissue, or PBMCs (not recorded which). The origin of the receptors is a human donor with low-grade glioma or glioblastoma, undergoing nonglioma brain surgery, or in good health (not recorded which). CDR3s include the opening cysteine and the closing phenylalanine or tryptophan. The order of the fields is V gene, D gene, J gene, CDR3 length, clone size, CDR3 protein, CDR3 DNA. D genes are given only for firm matches. Clone sizes are given selectively: once, few, many, or a class where the clone is expanded.

TRBV10-3	-	TRBJ2-7	15	many	CAISESSGGQNEQYF	TGTGCCATCAGTGAGTCGAGTGGGGGCCAAAACGAGCAGTACTTC
TRBV29-1	-	TRBJ1-5	13	-	CSVAGDGNQPQHF	TGCAGCGTGGCAGGAGACGGCAATCAGCCCCAGCATTTT
TRBV11-2	-	TRBJ2-7	13	-	CASSHGENYEQYF	TGTGCCAGCAGCCACGGAGAGAACTACGAGCAGTACTTC
TRBV19	-	TRBJ1-1	14	-	CASSIDGMNTEAFF	TGTGCCAGTAGTATAGACGGCATGAACACTGAAGCTTTCTTT
TRBV4-1	-	TRBJ1-5	15	-	CASSQAGGGRKPQHF	TGCGCCAGCAGCCAAGCCGGAGGAGGAAGAAAGCCCCAGCATTTT
TRBV14	-	TRBJ1-3	13	few	CASSQDLRNTIYF	TGTGCCAGCAGCCAAGACTTGAGGAACACCATATATTTT
TRBV18	-	TRBJ1-1	15	few	CASSRGAGVNTEAFF	TGTGCCAGCTCACGCGGGGCGGGGGTGAACACTGAAGCTTTCTTT
TRBV12-3/TRBV12-4	-	TRBJ2-2	12	-	CASNQVTGELFF	TGTGCCAGCAACCAGGTCACCGGGGAGCTGTTTTTT
TRBV6-1	TRBD1	TRBJ2-1	14	many	CASRQGQGANEQFF	TGTGCCAGCAGGCAGGGACAGGGGGCCAATGAGCAGTTCTTC
TRBV28	-	TRBJ2-4	13	many	CATSGTLINIQYF	TGTGCCACCTCCGGGACACTTATAAACATTCAGTACTTC
TRBV7-8	-	TRBJ2-3	12	many	CASSLHTDTQYF	TGTGCCAGCAGCTTGCACACAGATACGCAGTATTTT
TRBV20-1	TRBD1	TRBJ1-6	17	many	CSARDTQGVTYNSPLHF	TGCAGTGCTAGAGACACACAGGGGGTTACCTATAATTCACCCCTCCACTTT
TRBV20-1	-	TRBJ2-7	15	-	CSARALTSGVDEQYF	TGCAGTGCTAGAGCCCTAACTAGTGGGGTTGACGAGCAGTACTTC
TRBV28	-	TRBJ2-3	15	many	CASGQPQPSTDTQYF	TGTGCCAGCGGACAGCCCCAGCCTAGCACAGATACGCAGTATTTT
TRBV28	TRBD1	TRBJ2-5	14	many	CASSLEQGAGTQYF	TGTGCCAGCAGTTTGGAACAGGGGGCGGGGACCCAGTACTTC
TRBV19	-	TRBJ1-5	17	few	CASSMRTGRPSNQPQHF	TGTGCCAGTAGTATGCGCACAGGGAGGCCTAGCAATCAGCCCCAGCATTTT
TRBV6-6	TRBD2	TRBJ2-7	17	many	CASSYRAGGSGTYEQYF	TGTGCCAGCAGTTACCGGGCAGGAGGTAGCGGGACCTACGAGCAGTACTTC
TRBV6-1	TRBD2	TRBJ2-2	16	many	CASSKGLAGFTGELFF	TGTGCCAGCAGCAAAGGACTAGCGGGATTCACCGGGGAGCTGTTTTTT
TRBV20-1	TRBD2	TRBJ2-2	16	many	CSAKETSGLNTGELFF	TGCAGTGCTAAGGAGACTAGCGGTTTGAACACCGGGGAGCTGTTTTTT
TRBV10-3	-	TRBJ1-1	14	-	CTISLQGRDTEAFF	TGTACCATCAGTCTGCAAGGGCGGGACACTGAAGCTTTCTTT
TRBV4-1	TRBD2	TRBJ2-1	16	-	CASSQGRGERGIEQFF	TGCGCCAGCAGCCAGGGTCGGGGCGAGCGGGGCATTGAGCAGTTCTTC
TRBV6-1	TRBD2	TRBJ2-1	17	many	CASSRGTSGSSYNEQFF	TGTGCCAGCAGTAGAGGGACTAGCGGGAGCTCCTACAATGAGCAGTTCTTC
TRBV20-1	TRBD2	TRBJ2-1	15	many	CSARAGIAGEPEQFF	TGCAGTGCTAGGGCTGGGATAGCGGGGGAGCCTGAGCAGTTCTTC
TRBV20-1	-	TRBJ2-1	15	-	CSARDPRLSAMDQFF	TGCAGTGCTAGAGACCCCCGGTTATCCGCAATGGACCAGTTCTTC
TRBV18	-	TRBJ1-2	13	-	CASSGQGSYGYTF	TGTGCCAGCTCAGGACAAGGGAGCTATGGCTACACCTTC
TRBV2	TRBD1	TRBJ1-1	16	few	CASSLFLQGQSTEAFF	TGTGCCAGCAGTCTATTCTTACAGGGGCAGAGCACTGAAGCTTTCTTT
TRBV28	-	TRBJ2-3	12	many	CASSQGSDTQYF	TGTGCCAGCAGCCAGGGTTCAGATACGCAGTATTTT
TRBV6-1	-	TRBJ2-2	15	-	CASRPDRTNTGELFF	TGCGCCAGCAGACCCGACAGAACGAACACCGGGGAGCTGTTTTTT
TRBV27	-	TRBJ1-3	15	many	CASSLSADSGNTIYF	TGTGCCAGCAGTTTATCTGCAGACTCTGGAAACACCATATATTTT
TRBV27	-	TRBJ2-2	15	many	CASSGIRTNTGELFF	TGTGCCAGCAGTGGGATTAGGACTAACACCGGGGAGCTGTTTTTT
TRBV7-8	-	TRBJ2-2	14	many	CASSLASNTGELFF	TGTGCCAGCAGCTTAGCTTCGAACACCGGGGAGCTGTTTTTT
TRBV4-1	TRBD2	TRBJ2-7	15	few	CASSQDDGRVYEQYF	TGCGCCAGCAGCCAAGACGACGGGAGGGTATACGAGCAGTACTTC
TRBV7-2	TRBD1	TRBJ2-3	15	once	CARSLGTGGLDTQYF	TGTGCCAGAAGCTTAGGGACAGGGGGCTTAGATACGCAGTATTTT
TRBV29-1	TRBD1	TRBJ1-2	14	-	CSVRPGTGTDGYTF	TGCAGCGTTCGGCCGGGAACCGGGACAGACGGCTACACCTTC
TRBV29-1	-	TRBJ1-4	12	few	CSGGHPAEKLFF	TGCAGCGGTGGACACCCGGCTGAAAAACTGTTTTTT
TRBV2	-	TRBJ1-6	12	few	CASSEPGSPLHF	TGTGCCAGCAGTGAACCGGGCTCACCCCTCCACTTT
TRBV15	-	TRBJ1-1	12	many	CATSLRNTEAFF	TGTGCCACCAGCTTGAGGAACACTGAAGCTTTCTTT
TRBV12-3/TRBV12-4	-	TRBJ2-3	15	-	CASSFLRGSTDTQYF	TGTGCCAGCAGTTTCTTACGAGGGAGCACAGATACGCAGTATTTT
TRBV20-1	TRBD2	TRBJ2-5	15	few	CSARSPRLAQETQYF	TGCAGTGCTAGAAGTCCGAGACTAGCCCAAGAGACCCAGTACTTC
TRBV11-2	-	TRBJ2-3	13	many	CASSGTRAGTQYF	TGTGCCAGCTCCGGGACTCGGGCCGGTACGCAGTATTTT